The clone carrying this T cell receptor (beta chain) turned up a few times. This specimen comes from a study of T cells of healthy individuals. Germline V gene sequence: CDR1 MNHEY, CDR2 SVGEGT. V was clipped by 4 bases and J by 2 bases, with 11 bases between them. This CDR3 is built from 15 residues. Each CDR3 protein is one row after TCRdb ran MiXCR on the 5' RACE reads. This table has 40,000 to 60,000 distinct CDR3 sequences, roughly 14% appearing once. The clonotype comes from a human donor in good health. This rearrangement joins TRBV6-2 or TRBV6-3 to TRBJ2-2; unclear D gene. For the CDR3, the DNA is TGTGCCAGCAGTTCCCGAGACATTAACACCGGGGAGCTGTTTTTT. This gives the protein CASSSRDINTGELFF.